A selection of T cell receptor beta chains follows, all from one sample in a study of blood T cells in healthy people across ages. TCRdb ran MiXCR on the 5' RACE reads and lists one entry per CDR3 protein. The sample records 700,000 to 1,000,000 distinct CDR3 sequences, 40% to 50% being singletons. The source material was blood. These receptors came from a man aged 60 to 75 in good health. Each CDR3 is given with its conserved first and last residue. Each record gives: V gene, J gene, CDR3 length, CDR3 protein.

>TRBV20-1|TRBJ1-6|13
CSAGIGLSSPLHF
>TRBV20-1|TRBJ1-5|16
CSASLRAIGWDQPQHF
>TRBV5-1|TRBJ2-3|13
CASIFGRTDTQYF
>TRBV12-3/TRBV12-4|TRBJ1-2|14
CASSLAPGSYGYTF
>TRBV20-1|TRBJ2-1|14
CSAGTSGVTPEQFF
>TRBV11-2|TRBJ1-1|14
CASSLSSVNTEAFF
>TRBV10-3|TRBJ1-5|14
CAISKGTDNQPQHF
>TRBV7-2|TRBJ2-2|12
CASSPYNMELFF
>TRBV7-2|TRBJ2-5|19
CASSSKRGLAGGLGETQYF
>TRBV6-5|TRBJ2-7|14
CASSYSWGSYEQYF
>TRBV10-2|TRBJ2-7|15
CASSDAAGVFYEQYF
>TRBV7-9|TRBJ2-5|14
CASSSRESQETQYF
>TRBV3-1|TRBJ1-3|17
CASSYLSGTGVGNTIYF
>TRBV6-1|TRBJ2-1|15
CASSEVSGGPYEQFF
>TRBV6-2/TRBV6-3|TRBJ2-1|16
CASSYLGGLSGNEQFF
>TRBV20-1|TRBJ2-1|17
CSARDRGGDRSYNEQFF
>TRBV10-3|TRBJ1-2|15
CAISDGKSANYGYTF
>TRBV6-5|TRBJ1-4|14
CASSVAGYNEKLFF
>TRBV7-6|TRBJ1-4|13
CASSPVGGEKLFF
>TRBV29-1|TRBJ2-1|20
CSVYGWFRDRWGGSYNEQFF
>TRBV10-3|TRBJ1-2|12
CAIRTDLGGYTF
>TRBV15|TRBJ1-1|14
CAASRQGWGTEAFF
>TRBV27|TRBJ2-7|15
CASSISSTPSYEQYF
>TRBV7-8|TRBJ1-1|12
CASSLRTPEAFF
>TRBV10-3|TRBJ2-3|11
CAAGWEDTQYF
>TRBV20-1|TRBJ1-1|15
CSASISRSLNTEAFF
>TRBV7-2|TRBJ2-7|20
CASSLMRTVGLAGRSYEQYF
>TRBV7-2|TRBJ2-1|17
CASSLAPAGVKGNEQFF
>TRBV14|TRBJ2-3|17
CASSLREGGTSTDTQYF
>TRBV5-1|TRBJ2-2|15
CASSPRTGDTGELFF
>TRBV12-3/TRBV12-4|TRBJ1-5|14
CASRRQGANQPQHF
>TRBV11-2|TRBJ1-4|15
CASSPAWTRDEKLFF
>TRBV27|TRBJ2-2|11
CASAGGGELFF
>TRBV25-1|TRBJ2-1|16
CASSELSGVSYNEQFF
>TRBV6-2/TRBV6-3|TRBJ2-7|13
CASRADTAYEQYF
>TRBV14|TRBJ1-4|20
CASSQVASRGLQGANEKLFF
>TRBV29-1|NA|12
CSVEVSAETQYF
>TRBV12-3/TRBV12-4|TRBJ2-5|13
CASSPAGGETQYF
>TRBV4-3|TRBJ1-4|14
CASSLTGTGGKLFF
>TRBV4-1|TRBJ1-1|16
CASSRGVAAGIAEAFF
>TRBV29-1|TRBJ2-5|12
CSVEATSNEQYF
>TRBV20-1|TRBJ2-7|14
CSASGGAGRDEQYF
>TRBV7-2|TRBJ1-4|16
CASSPGRGGPNEKLFF
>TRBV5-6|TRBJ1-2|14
CASSLAWTGHGYTF
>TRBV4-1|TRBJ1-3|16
CASSQERTASGNTIYF
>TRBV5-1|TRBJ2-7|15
CASSKGVRVVDEQYF
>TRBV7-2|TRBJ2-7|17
CASSPPGLAGGNYEQYF
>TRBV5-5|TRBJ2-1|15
CASSADRESGGEQFF